These T cell receptor beta chains were read from a single sample in a study of cytomegalovirus exposure and HLA in healthy donors. Measured with immunoSEQ multiplex PCR; TCRdb has only the in-frame clones, and not every one. Here the sample spans fewer than 150,000 clones, around 63% being singletons. The specimen sequenced was PBMCs. The receptors here all came from a human donor in good health. Each CDR3 is given with its conserved first and last residue. The D gene is left open where the match is weak. Rows may omit the clone size; those that give it use once, few, many or a size class.

NA	TRBV27	NA	TRBJ2-7	CASSPPLLREQYF	TGTGCCAGCAGTCCACCGCTCCTACGAGAGCAGTACTTC
NA	TRBV15	NA	TRBJ2-7	CATSRRDGAYEQYF	TGTGCCACCAGCAGACGCGACGGGGCCTACGAGCAGTACTTC
NA	TRBV28	few	TRBJ1-2	CASSLSVYGYTF	TGTGCCAGCAGTTTATCAGTCTATGGCTACACCTTC
NA	TRBV9	few	TRBJ2-2	CASSVVSGNTGELFF	TGTGCCAGCAGCGTAGTGAGCGGAAACACCGGGGAGCTGTTTTTT
NA	TRBV6-5	NA	TRBJ2-4	CASSRRGVAKNIQYF	TGTGCCAGCAGTCGCAGGGGAGTAGCCAAAAACATTCAGTACTTC
NA	TRBV7-9	NA	TRBJ2-5	CASSLGGPQAQETQYF	TGTGCCAGCAGCTTGGGCGGGCCCCAGGCGCAAGAGACCCAGTACTTC
TRBD1	TRBV18	few	TRBJ1-3	CASSPRDREGNTIYF	TGTGCCAGCTCACCCCGGGACAGGGAAGGAAACACCATATATTTT
NA	TRBV9	NA	TRBJ1-1	CASSPTGLNTEAFF	TGTGCCAGCAGCCCGACAGGACTGAACACTGAAGCTTTCTTT
TRBD2	TRBV6-4	NA	TRBJ2-1	CASSPWASGSYNEQFF	TGTGCCAGCAGCCCCTGGGCTAGCGGCTCCTACAATGAGCAGTTCTTC
TRBD2	TRBV4-2	NA	TRBJ2-5	CASSQDSRLAAGRQETQYF	TGTGCCAGCAGCCAAGATTCGCGGCTAGCGGCCGGGAGGCAAGAGACCCAGTACTTC
TRBD2	TRBV5-1	few	TRBJ2-2	CASGTSGRANTGELFF	TGCGCCAGCGGGACTAGCGGGAGGGCGAACACCGGGGAGCTGTTTTTT
TRBD1	TRBV23-1	once	TRBJ1-5	CASNPVPRQGRDQPQHF	TGCGCCAGCAACCCAGTCCCCCGACAGGGGAGGGATCAGCCCCAGCATTTT
NA	TRBV27	few	TRBJ2-6	CASSTPGAGANVLTF	TGTGCCAGCAGTACGCCAGGGGCTGGGGCCAACGTCCTGACTTTC
TRBD2	TRBV27	NA	TRBJ2-5	CASSSGTSGQETQYF	TGTGCCAGCAGTAGCGGGACTAGCGGCCAAGAGACCCAGTACTTC
NA	TRBV9	NA	TRBJ2-7	CASSVEGNEQYF	TGTGCCAGCAGCGTAGAGGGGAACGAGCAGTACTTC
TRBD1	TRBV6-5	few	TRBJ2-3	CASSYYRGGTDTQYF	TGTGCCAGCAGTTACTACAGGGGAGGCACAGATACGCAGTATTTT
NA	TRBV6-1	once	TRBJ1-4	CASSVLSSVNNEKLFF	TGTGCCAGCAGTGTCCTTTCGTCGGTCAATAATGAAAAACTGTTTTTT
TRBD2	TRBV29-1	once	TRBJ2-5	CSGMAVAGGETQYF	TGCAGCGGGATGGCTGTAGCGGGAGGAGAGACCCAGTACTTC
NA	TRBV6-5	NA	TRBJ2-7	CASSQGSLDEQYF	TGTGCCAGCTCACAGGGATCTCTTGACGAGCAGTACTTC
NA	TRBV7-2	NA	TRBJ2-2	CASSRLGLTGELFF	TGTGCCAGCAGCCGACTAGGTCTCACCGGGGAGCTGTTTTTT
NA	TRBV4-1	NA	TRBJ2-7	CASSPLYPDSYEQYF	TGCGCCAGCAGCCCCCTTTACCCGGACTCCTACGAGCAGTACTTC
TRBD2	TRBV11-2	NA	TRBJ2-1	CASSLVGRLAGPNEQFF	TGTGCCAGCAGCTTAGTAGGGAGACTAGCGGGCCCCAATGAGCAGTTCTTC
NA	TRBV7-3	few	TRBJ2-1	CASSPGSTPYEQFF	TGTGCCAGCAGCCCAGGATCTACTCCCTATGAGCAGTTCTTC
NA	TRBV5-4	NA	TRBJ1-2	CASSRPDKNYGYTF	TGTGCCAGCAGCAGACCCGACAAGAACTATGGCTACACCTTC
TRBD2	TRBV18	NA	TRBJ2-3	CASSPAGLARDTQYF	TGTGCCAGCTCGCCGGCTGGACTAGCGCGAGATACGCAGTATTTT
TRBD2	TRBV7-2	NA	TRBJ2-1	CASPPGSGNNEQFF	TGTGCCAGCCCCCCTGGTAGCGGGAACAATGAGCAGTTCTTC
NA	TRBV5-5	NA	TRBJ1-2	CASRPGDNYGYTF	TGTGCCAGCAGGCCGGGGGATAACTATGGCTACACCTTC
NA	TRBV7-6	NA	TRBJ2-2	CASSLTGSNTGELFF	TGTGCCAGCAGCTTAACAGGGTCGAATACCGGGGAGCTGTTTTTT
TRBD2	TRBV7-8	NA	TRBJ2-7	CASSLGGGSYEQYF	TGTGCCAGCAGCTTAGGCGGGGGTTCCTACGAGCAGTACTTC
NA	TRBV19	NA	TRBJ1-2	CASSSSGGDGYTF	TGTGCCAGTAGTTCCTCCGGAGGGGATGGCTACACCTTC
NA	TRBV19	NA	TRBJ2-7	CASSITRRRGAYEQYF	TGTGCCAGTAGTATAACCCGGCGGAGGGGAGCCTACGAGCAGTACTTC
TRBD2	TRBV11-3	NA	TRBJ2-5	CASSLWASGRQETQYF	TGTGCCAGCAGCTTATGGGCTAGCGGGAGGCAAGAGACCCAGTACTTC
NA	TRBV11-2	NA	TRBJ2-7	CASSREGGLGEQYF	TGTGCCAGCAGCCGAGAAGGGGGTCTGGGCGAGCAGTACTTC
TRBD1	TRBV28	NA	TRBJ2-5	CAAHTGGGLETQYF	TGTGCCGCACACACAGGGGGCGGTCTGGAGACCCAGTACTTC
TRBD2	TRBV7-9	NA	TRBJ2-2	CASSPGLALGELFF	TGTGCCAGCAGCCCCGGACTAGCTCTCGGAGAGCTGTTTTTT
NA	TRBV5-8	few	TRBJ1-2	CASSDRRGDYGYTF	TGTGCCAGCAGCGACCGCAGGGGAGACTATGGCTACACCTTC
TRBD1	TRBV9	NA	TRBJ2-2	CASSVGTRQGPGELFF	TGTGCCAGCAGCGTAGGTACCAGACAGGGGCCCGGGGAGCTGTTTTTT
NA	TRBV7-2	NA	TRBJ1-5	CASSLSSNQPQHF	TGTGCCAGCAGCTTGAGTAGCAATCAGCCCCAGCATTTT
TRBD1	TRBV7-9	once	TRBJ1-3	CASSLDRVGNTIYF	TGTGCCAGCAGCTTGGACAGGGTCGGAAACACCATATATTTT
TRBD2	TRBV2	NA	TRBJ2-3	CASSLGGGQGTQYF	TGTGCCAGCAGTCTCGGGGGGGGGCAGGGTACGCAGTATTTT
TRBD2	TRBV5-1	NA	TRBJ2-4	CASGTGRGALAGAIQYF	TGCGCCAGCGGAACGGGCAGGGGGGCACTAGCGGGAGCCATTCAGTACTTC
NA	TRBV2	NA	TRBJ1-2	CASSEDRVSYGYTF	TGTGCCAGCAGTGAGGACAGAGTCTCTTATGGCTACACCTTC
NA	TRBV6-5	NA	TRBJ1-2	CASRGREANYGYTF	TGTGCCAGCAGGGGCAGGGAAGCTAACTATGGCTACACCTTC
TRBD2	TRBV6-5	NA	TRBJ2-3	CASRAGLAGTDTQYF	TGTGCCAGCAGGGCGGGACTAGCGGGTACAGATACGCAGTATTTT
NA	TRBV29-1	NA	TRBJ1-1	CSVGSENTEAFF	TGCAGCGTTGGGAGCGAGAACACTGAAGCTTTCTTT
TRBD2	TRBV7-6	NA	TRBJ2-2	CASKAGGPSTGELFF	TGTGCCAGCAAGGCGGGAGGGCCAAGCACCGGGGAGCTGTTTTTT
TRBD1	TRBV19	NA	TRBJ1-6	CASSEPGQNNSPLHF	TGTGCCAGTAGTGAGCCGGGACAGAATAATTCACCCCTCCACTTT
NA	TRBV19	NA	TRBJ2-7	CASSPGTPHEQYF	TGTGCCAGTAGCCCTGGGACTCCCCACGAGCAGTACTTC
TRBD2	TRBV9	NA	TRBJ2-7	CASSVGPGGSYEQYF	TGTGCCAGCAGCGTAGGGCCCGGCGGGAGTTACGAGCAGTACTTC
NA	TRBV10-3	NA	TRBJ2-7	CAIMGGSIYEQYF	TGTGCCATCATGGGTGGGAGTATCTACGAGCAGTACTTC